A selection of T cell receptor beta chains follows, all from one sample in a study of blood T cells in healthy people across ages. TCRdb used MiXCR to reprocess the 5' RACE reads, holding one entry per CDR3 protein. The repertoire holds about 1.5 million distinct CDR3 sequences, with around 39% as singletons. The sample comprised blood. The receptor set was obtained from a woman aged 18-29 years in good health. Each CDR3 is given without its conserved first and last residue.

j_gene: TRBJ2-6; v_gene: TRBV29-1; CDR3aa: SVHDRGPLAGANVLT
j_gene: TRBJ1-2; v_gene: TRBV11-2; CDR3aa: ASSLELIGYGYT
j_gene: TRBJ2-2; v_gene: TRBV9; CDR3aa: ASSVSATNTGELF
j_gene: TRBJ2-3; v_gene: TRBV10-3; CDR3aa: AISDMTSTSTDTQY
j_gene: TRBJ2-4; v_gene: TRBV20-1; CDR3aa: SARSQRDSSNIQY
j_gene: TRBJ1-1; v_gene: TRBV12-3/TRBV12-4; CDR3aa: ASSKIQGLNTEAF
j_gene: TRBJ2-5; v_gene: TRBV5-5; CDR3aa: ASGPKGQAVETQY
j_gene: TRBJ2-5; v_gene: TRBV27; CDR3aa: ASSLSSSGSGKTQY
j_gene: TRBJ1-4; v_gene: TRBV13; CDR3aa: ASSRRSATNEKLF
j_gene: TRBJ2-1; v_gene: TRBV7-9; CDR3aa: ASSYGTGEGNEQF
j_gene: TRBJ2-7; v_gene: TRBV5-1; CDR3aa: ASSLFAYVQY
j_gene: TRBJ2-1; v_gene: TRBV5-1; CDR3aa: ASSLATGRNEQF
j_gene: TRBJ1-4; v_gene: TRBV25-1; CDR3aa: ASSYRGQGTNEKLF
j_gene: -; v_gene: TRBV4-2; CDR3aa: ASSQDLGSGGNEQY
j_gene: TRBJ1-2; v_gene: TRBV6-5; CDR3aa: ASRSLQGGGGYT
j_gene: TRBJ1-2; v_gene: TRBV29-1; CDR3aa: SVAEGGYT
j_gene: TRBJ2-5; v_gene: TRBV28; CDR3aa: ASSPPDRAVGTQY
j_gene: TRBJ2-1; v_gene: TRBV28; CDR3aa: ASRPAPPDGYNEQF
j_gene: TRBJ1-3; v_gene: TRBV6-6; CDR3aa: ASRPPGAGNTIY
j_gene: TRBJ2-5; v_gene: TRBV15; CDR3aa: ATSRDPASGRGEQY
j_gene: TRBJ2-7; v_gene: TRBV27; CDR3aa: ASSWRAGEQY
j_gene: TRBJ2-3; v_gene: TRBV27; CDR3aa: ASMGGSADTQY
j_gene: TRBJ2-1; v_gene: TRBV12-5; CDR3aa: ASGGTAYDNEQF
j_gene: TRBJ2-1; v_gene: TRBV10-3; CDR3aa: AISEGETNEQF
j_gene: TRBJ2-1; v_gene: TRBV20-1; CDR3aa: SARDPGTSDPHEQF
j_gene: TRBJ1-2; v_gene: TRBV28; CDR3aa: ASSLRRDRHYGYT